The T cell receptor beta chain under discussion was sequenced for a study of T cells in localized non-small cell lung cancer. This CDR3 contains 15 residues. J was trimmed by 4 bases and V by 3 bases; bases with no gene match: 7. Germline CDR1 is SGHRS and CDR2 is YFSETQ. Repertoires were generated with immunoSEQ multiplex PCR, while TCRdb's copy carries only in-frame clones and drops some. The data show about 30,000 clones, about 91% seen once. The receptor was derived from a male donor older than 55 with stage I lung adenocarcinoma. The specimen comprised peripheral blood, sampled before any cancer treatment. V usage is TRBV5-1 and J usage is TRBJ1-1; 9 nucleotides align to TRBD1. The DNA of the CDR3 is TGCGCCAGCAGCTGGACAGGGGAGGTTGGCACTGAAGCTTTCTTT. This encodes CASSWTGEVGTEAFF.